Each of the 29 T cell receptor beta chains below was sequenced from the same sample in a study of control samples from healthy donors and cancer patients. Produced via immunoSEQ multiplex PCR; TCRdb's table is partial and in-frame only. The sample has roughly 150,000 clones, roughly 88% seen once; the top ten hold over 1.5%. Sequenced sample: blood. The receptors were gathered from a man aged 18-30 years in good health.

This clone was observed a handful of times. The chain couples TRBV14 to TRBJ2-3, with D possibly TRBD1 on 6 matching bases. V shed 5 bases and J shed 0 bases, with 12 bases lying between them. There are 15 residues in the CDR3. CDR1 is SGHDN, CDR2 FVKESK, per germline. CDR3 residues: CASSKGQTSTDTQYF. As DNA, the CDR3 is TGTGCCAGCAGCAAAGGACAGACTAGCACAGATACGCAGTATTTT.

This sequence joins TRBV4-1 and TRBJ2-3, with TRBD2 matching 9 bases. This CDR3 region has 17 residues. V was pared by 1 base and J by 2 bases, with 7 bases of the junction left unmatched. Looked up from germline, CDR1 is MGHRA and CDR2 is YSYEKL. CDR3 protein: CASSQVFLAGFTDTQYF. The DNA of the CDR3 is TGCGCCAGCAGCCAAGTATTCCTAGCGGGGTTCACAGATACGCAGTATTTT.

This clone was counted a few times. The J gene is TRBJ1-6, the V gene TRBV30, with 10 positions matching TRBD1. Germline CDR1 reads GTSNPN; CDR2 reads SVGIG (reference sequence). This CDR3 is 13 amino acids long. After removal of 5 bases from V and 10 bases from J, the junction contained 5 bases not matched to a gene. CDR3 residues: CAWSAGQGSPLHF. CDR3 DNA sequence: TGTGCCTGGTCCGCGGGACAGGGGTCACCCCTCCACTTT.

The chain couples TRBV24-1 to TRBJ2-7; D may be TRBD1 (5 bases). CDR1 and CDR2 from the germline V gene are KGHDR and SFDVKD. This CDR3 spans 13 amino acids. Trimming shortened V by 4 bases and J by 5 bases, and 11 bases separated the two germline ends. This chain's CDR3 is CATSDQTANEQYF. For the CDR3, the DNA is TGTGCCACCAGTGACCAGACAGCTAACGAGCAGTACTTC.

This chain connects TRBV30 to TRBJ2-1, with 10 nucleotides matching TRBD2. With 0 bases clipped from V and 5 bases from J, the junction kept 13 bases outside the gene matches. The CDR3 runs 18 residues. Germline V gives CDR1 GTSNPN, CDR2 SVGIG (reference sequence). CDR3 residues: CAWSVRVLWLAGDNEQFF. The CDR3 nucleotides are TGTGCCTGGAGTGTAAGGGTACTGTGGCTAGCGGGGGACAATGAGCAGTTCTTC.

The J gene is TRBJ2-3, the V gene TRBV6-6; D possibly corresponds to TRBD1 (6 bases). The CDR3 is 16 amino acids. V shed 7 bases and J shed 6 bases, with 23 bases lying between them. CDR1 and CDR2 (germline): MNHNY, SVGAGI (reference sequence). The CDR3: CASMDSGQGTGDTQYF. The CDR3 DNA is TGTGCCAGCATGGATTCGGGACAAGGGACGGGGGATACGCAGTATTTT.

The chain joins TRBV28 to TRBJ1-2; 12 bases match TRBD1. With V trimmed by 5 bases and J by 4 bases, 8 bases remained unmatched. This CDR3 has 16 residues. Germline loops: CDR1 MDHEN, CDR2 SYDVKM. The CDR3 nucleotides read TGTGCCAGCAGTGGACCCGGGACAGGGGGCCTCTATGGCTACACCTTC. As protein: CASSGPGTGGLYGYTF.

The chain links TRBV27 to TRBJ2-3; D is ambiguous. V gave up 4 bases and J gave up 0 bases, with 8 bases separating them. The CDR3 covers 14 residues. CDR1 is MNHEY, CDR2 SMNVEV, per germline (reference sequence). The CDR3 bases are TGTGCCAGCAGTTGGAGTCGGAGCACAGATACGCAGTATTTT. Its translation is CASSWSRSTDTQYF.

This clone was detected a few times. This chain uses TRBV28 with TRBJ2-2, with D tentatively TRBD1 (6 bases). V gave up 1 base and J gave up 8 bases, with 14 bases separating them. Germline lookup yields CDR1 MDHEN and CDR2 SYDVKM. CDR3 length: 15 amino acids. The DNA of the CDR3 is TGTGCCAGCAGTTTATTTGGGACAAATACTGGGGAGCTGTTTTTT. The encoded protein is CASSLFGTNTGELFF.

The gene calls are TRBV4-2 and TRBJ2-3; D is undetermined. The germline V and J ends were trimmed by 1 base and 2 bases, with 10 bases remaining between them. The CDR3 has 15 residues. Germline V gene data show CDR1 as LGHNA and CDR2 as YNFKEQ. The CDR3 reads CASSQGGGYTDTQYF. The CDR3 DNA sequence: TGTGCCAGCAGCCAAGGGGGTGGCTACACAGATACGCAGTATTTT.

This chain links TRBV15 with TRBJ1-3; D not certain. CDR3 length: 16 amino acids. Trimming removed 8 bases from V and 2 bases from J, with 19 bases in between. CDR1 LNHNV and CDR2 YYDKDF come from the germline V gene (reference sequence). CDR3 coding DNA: TGTGCCACCCTCTACCCGGAGGCCCATCCTGGAAACACCATATATTTT. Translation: CATLYPEAHPGNTIYF.

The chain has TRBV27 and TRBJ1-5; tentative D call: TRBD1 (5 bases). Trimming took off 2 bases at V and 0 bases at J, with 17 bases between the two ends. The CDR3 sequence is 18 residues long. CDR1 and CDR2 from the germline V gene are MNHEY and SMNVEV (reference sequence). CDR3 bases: TGTGCCAGCAGTTTACGGGGCGGGGGGACCTATAGCAATCAGCCCCAGCATTTT. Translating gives CASSLRGGGTYSNQPQHF.

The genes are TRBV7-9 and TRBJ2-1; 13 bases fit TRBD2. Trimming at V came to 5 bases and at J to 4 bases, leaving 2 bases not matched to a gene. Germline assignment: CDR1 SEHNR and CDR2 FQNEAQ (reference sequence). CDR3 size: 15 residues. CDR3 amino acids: CASSGTSGAYNEQFF. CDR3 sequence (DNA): TGTGCCAGCAGCGGGACTAGCGGGGCTTACAATGAGCAGTTCTTC. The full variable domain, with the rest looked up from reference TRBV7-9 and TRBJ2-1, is DTGVSQNPRHKITKRGQNVTFRCDPISEHNRLYWYRQTLGQGPEFLTYFQNEAQLEKSRLLSDRFSAERPKGSFSTLEIQRTEQGDSAMYLCASSGTSGAYNEQFFGPGTRLTVL.

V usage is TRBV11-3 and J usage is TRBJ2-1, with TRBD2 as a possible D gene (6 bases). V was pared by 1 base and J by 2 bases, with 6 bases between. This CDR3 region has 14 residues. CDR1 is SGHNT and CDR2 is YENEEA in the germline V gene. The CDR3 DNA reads TGTGCCAGCAGCTTAGCGGGGGCCTACAATGAGCAGTTCTTC. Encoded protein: CASSLAGAYNEQFF.

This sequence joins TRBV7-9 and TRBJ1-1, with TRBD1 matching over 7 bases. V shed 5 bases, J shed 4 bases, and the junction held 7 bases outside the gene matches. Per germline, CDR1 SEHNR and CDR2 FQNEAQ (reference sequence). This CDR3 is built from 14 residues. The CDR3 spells CASSLRQGGTEAFF. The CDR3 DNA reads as TGTGCCAGCAGCCTAAGACAGGGAGGCACTGAAGCTTTCTTT.

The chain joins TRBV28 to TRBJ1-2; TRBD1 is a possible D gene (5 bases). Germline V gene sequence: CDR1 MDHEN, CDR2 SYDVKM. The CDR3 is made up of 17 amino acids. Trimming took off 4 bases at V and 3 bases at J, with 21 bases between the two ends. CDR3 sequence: CASSSTPGTSRDYGYTF. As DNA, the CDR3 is TGTGCCAGCAGTTCCACCCCTGGGACGTCCAGGGACTATGGCTACACCTTC.

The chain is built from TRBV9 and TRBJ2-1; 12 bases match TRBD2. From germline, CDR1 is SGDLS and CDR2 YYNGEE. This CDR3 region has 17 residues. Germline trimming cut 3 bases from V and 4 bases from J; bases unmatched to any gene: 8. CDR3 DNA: TGTGCCAGCAGCGAGCCCGGGACTAGCGGGCAGTACAATGAGCAGTTCTTC. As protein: CASSEPGTSGQYNEQFF. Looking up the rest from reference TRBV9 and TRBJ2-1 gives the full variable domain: DSGVTQTPKHLITATGQRVTLRCSPRSGDLSVYWYQQSLDQGLQFLIQYYNGEERAKGNILERFSAQQFPDLHSELNLSSLELGDSALYFCASSEPGTSGQYNEQFFGPGTRLTVL.

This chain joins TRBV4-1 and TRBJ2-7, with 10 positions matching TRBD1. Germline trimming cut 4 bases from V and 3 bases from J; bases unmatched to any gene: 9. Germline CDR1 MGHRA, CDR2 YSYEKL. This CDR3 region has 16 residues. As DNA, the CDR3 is TGCGCCAGCAGCCTCGGCCGGGACAGGGGTTTCTACGAGCAGTACTTC. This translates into CASSLGRDRGFYEQYF.

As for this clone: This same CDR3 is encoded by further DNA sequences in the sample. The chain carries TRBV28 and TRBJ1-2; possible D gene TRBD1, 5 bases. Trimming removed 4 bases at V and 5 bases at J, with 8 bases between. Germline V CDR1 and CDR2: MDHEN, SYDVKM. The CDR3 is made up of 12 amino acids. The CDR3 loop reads CASSSGRYGYTF. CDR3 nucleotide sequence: TGTGCCAGCAGTTCGGGGCGGTATGGCTACACCTTC.

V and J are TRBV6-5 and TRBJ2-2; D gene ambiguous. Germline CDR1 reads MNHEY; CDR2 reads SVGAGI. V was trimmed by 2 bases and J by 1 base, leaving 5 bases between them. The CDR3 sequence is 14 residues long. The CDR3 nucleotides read TGTGCCAGCAGTTACGCACTGAACACCGGGGAGCTGTTTTTT. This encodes CASSYALNTGELFF.

The CDR3 DNA is TGTGCCAGCAGCCAAGATACCGGGGCTGGAAACACCATATATTTT. This gives the protein CASSQDTGAGNTIYF. The rearrangement links TRBV3-1 (or the pseudogene TRBV3-2) to TRBJ1-3; D not certain. The V gene lost 0 bases and the J gene lost 2 bases, with 8 bases spanning the gap. CDR1 is LGHDT, CDR2 YNNKEL, per germline (reference sequence). The CDR3 loop spans 15 amino acids.

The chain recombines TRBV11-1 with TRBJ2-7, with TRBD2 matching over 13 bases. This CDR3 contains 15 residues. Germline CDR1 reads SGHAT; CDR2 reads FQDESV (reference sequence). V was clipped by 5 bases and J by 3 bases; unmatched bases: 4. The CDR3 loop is CASSLRTSGGYEQYF. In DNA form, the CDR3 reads TGTGCCAGCAGCCTCCGGACTAGCGGGGGCTACGAGCAGTACTTC.

The CDR3 region has the DNA TGTGCCAGCAGCTCCGATGGGGCGGGGGAGACCCAGTACTTC. Protein: CASSSDGAGETQYF. This rearrangement joins TRBV7-9 to TRBJ2-5, with a weak D call TRBD2 (6 bases). This CDR3 is 14 amino acids long. V was pared by 4 bases and J by 5 bases, with 14 bases between. Germline-derived CDR1 and CDR2 are SEHNR and FQNEAQ (reference sequence).

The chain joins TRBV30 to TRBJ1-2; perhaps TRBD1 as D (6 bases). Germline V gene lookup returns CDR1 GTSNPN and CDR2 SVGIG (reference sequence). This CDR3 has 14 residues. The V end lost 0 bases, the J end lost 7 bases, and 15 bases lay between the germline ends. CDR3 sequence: CAWSVRVGAAGYTF. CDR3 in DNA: TGTGCCTGGAGTGTACGGGTGGGGGCGGCTGGCTACACCTTC.

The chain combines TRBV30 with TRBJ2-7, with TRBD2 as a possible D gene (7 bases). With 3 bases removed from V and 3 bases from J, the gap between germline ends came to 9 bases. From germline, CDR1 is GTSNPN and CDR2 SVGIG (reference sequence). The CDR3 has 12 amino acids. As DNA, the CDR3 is TGTGCCTGGAGAGGGGGGGACTACGAGCAGTACTTC. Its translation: CAWRGGDYEQYF.

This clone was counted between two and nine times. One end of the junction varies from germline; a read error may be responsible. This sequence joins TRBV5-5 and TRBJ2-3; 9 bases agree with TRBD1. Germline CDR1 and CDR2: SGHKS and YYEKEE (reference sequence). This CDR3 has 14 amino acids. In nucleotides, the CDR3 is TGTGTCAGCAATACAGGGGGCAACACAGATACGCAGTATTTT. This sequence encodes CVSNTGGNTDTQYF.

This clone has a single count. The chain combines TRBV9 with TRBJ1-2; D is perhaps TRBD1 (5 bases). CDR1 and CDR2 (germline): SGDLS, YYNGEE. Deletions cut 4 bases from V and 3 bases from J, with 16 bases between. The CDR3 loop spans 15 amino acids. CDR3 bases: TGTGCCAGCAGCAGCTCCTCGGGGCGAGACTATGGCTACACCTTC. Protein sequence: CASSSSSGRDYGYTF.

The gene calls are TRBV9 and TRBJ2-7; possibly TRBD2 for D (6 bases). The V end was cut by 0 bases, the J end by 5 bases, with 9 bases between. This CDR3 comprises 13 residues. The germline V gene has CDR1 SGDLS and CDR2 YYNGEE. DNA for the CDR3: TGTGCCAGCAGCGTAGCTTCGGGGGACGAGCAGTACTTC. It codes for CASSVASGDEQYF. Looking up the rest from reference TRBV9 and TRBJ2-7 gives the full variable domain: DSGVTQTPKHLITATGQRVTLRCSPRSGDLSVYWYQQSLDQGLQFLIQYYNGEERAKGNILERFSAQQFPDLHSELNLSSLELGDSALYFCASSVASGDEQYFGPGTRLTVT.

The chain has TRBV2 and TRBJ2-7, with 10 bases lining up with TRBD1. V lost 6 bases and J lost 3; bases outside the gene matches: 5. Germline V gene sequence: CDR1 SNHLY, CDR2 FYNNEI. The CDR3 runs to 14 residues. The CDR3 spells CASRGDRGNYEQYF. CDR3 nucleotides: TGTGCCAGCAGGGGGGACAGGGGTAACTACGAGCAGTACTTC. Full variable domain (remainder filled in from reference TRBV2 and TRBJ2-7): EPEVTQTPSHQVTQMGQEVILRCVPISNHLYFYWYRQILGQKVEFLVSFYNNEISEKSEIFDDQFSVERPDGSNFTLKIRSTKLEDSAMYFCASRGDRGNYEQYFGPGTRLTVT.